These 27 T cell receptor beta chains were sequenced from one sample in a study of T cells after yellow fever vaccination. TCRdb redid the calling of the 5' RACE reads with MiXCR, one entry per CDR3 protein. The repertoire consists of more than 450,000 distinct CDR3 sequences, with around a fifth occurring once and the leading ten covering 16%. The sample consisted of PBMCs, taken less than 25 days after the first yellow fever vaccination. These TCRs come from a man younger than 30 who received the YFV17D yellow fever vaccine.

The J gene is TRBJ2-5, the V gene TRBV10-3; possibly TRBD2 for D (7 bases). The V gene's germline CDR1 is ENHRY and CDR2 SYGVKD. The CDR3 consists of 13 residues. V was clipped by 4 bases and J by 5 bases, with 11 bases between them. The DNA for the CDR3 is TGTGCCATCAGTGGCGGGGGCACGGAGACCCAGTACTTC. Its translation: CAISGGGTETQYF.

The rearrangement uses TRBV20-1 and TRBJ2-1; 7 bases fit TRBD2. This CDR3 region has 15 residues. The germline CDR1 and CDR2 sequences are DFQATT and SNEGSKA (reference sequence). After removal of 6 bases from V and 4 bases from J, the junction contained 12 bases not matched to a gene. CDR3 sequence: CSAQAPLAVYNEQFF. The CDR3 coding sequence is TGCAGTGCCCAAGCCCCCCTAGCGGTATACAATGAGCAGTTCTTC.

This clonotype was picked up a small number of times. V and J are TRBV20-1 and TRBJ2-3; D is ambiguous. Germline CDR1 reads DFQATT; CDR2 reads SNEGSKA (reference sequence). The CDR3 length is 14 residues. V dropped 7 bases and J dropped 2 bases, with 16 bases sitting between them. In DNA, the CDR3 is TGCAGTGGTCGACTCTACCCTAACACAGATACGCAGTATTTT. This gives the protein CSGRLYPNTDTQYF.

This clonotype has only a few counts. V and J are TRBV6-5 and TRBJ1-2, with D tentatively TRBD1 (5 bases). This CDR3 contains 17 residues. Germline V CDR1 and CDR2: MNHEY, SVGAGI. V was trimmed by 0 bases and J by 4 bases, leaving 18 bases between them. CDR3 DNA sequence: TGTGCCAGCAGTTACTCGAGTACGGGGGGAATTTCCTATGGCTACACCTTC. As protein: CASSYSSTGGISYGYTF.

The CDR3 loop is CASSVLAGGFNEQFF. DNA for the CDR3: TGTGCCAGCAGCGTTCTGGCGGGGGGGTTCAATGAGCAGTTCTTC. V is TRBV9 and J is TRBJ2-1, with 9 bases lining up with TRBD2. Germline CDR1 reads SGDLS; CDR2 reads YYNGEE. The CDR3 extends over 15 amino acids. Trimming removed 2 bases from V and 6 bases from J; junction bases left unmatched: 6.

The table lists this clonotype with many counts. The V and J genes are TRBV5-6 and TRBJ2-3; the D gene is possibly TRBD1 (5 bases). Germline V gives CDR1 SGHDT, CDR2 YYEEEE. Trimming removed 4 bases from V and 6 bases from J, with 12 bases in between. The CDR3 sequence is 13 residues long. CDR3 amino acids: CASSPQGGDTQYF. For the CDR3, the DNA is TGTGCCAGCAGCCCGCAGGGTGGGGATACGCAGTATTTT.

This chain links TRBV2 with TRBJ2-2; D is possibly TRBD1 (7 bases). The CDR3 has 15 residues. Germline CDR1 reads SNHLY; CDR2 reads FYNNEI. Trimming removed 10 bases from V and 3 bases from J, with 18 bases in between. The CDR3 coding sequence is TGTGCCACTAATACAGGGGAGGTGGACACCGGGGAGCTGTTTTTT. This codes for CATNTGEVDTGELFF.

This clonotype was observed a handful of times. The chain links TRBV6-1 to TRBJ2-3, with TRBD2 identical over 12 bases. The CDR3 consists of 15 residues. The trim removed 4 bases at V and 2 bases at J, leaving 1 base unmatched. Germline values: CDR1 MNHNS, CDR2 SASEGT. This CDR3 is CASSGLAGDTDTQYF. The CDR3, as DNA: TGTGCCAGCAGTGGACTAGCGGGGGACACAGATACGCAGTATTTT.

The rearrangement uses TRBV5-5 and TRBJ2-7; D may correspond to TRBD1 or TRBD2 (5 bases each). The length of the CDR3 is 17 residues. V shed 4 bases and J shed 0 bases, with 20 bases lying between them. CDR1 is SGHKS, CDR2 YYEKEE, per germline (reference sequence). CDR3 region: CASSLGGTGPVSYEQYF. The DNA for the CDR3 is TGTGCCAGCAGCCTTGGGGGAACAGGCCCGGTCTCCTACGAGCAGTACTTC.

The chain couples TRBV6-2 or TRBV6-3 to TRBJ2-7; D is unclear. Germline-derived CDR1 and CDR2 are MNHEY and SVGEGT. The CDR3 totals 15 residues. V was pared by 0 bases and J by 0 bases, with 9 bases between. The CDR3 DNA reads as TGTGCCAGCAGTTACTCGATCCAGAGCTCCTACGAGCAGTACGTC. Translated: CASSYSIQSSYEQYV.

V is TRBV19 and J is TRBJ1-1; D might be TRBD1 (5 bases). The CDR3 extends over 17 amino acids. Looked up from germline, CDR1 is LNHDA and CDR2 is SQIVND (reference sequence). V lost 7 bases to trimming and J lost 1 base, with 22 bases between them. In nucleotides, the CDR3 is TGTGCCAGTACTGGAGGGTGGGGGGATAGAGGGAACACTGAAGCTTTCTTT. This sequence encodes CASTGGWGDRGNTEAFF.

The chain has TRBV7-9 and TRBJ1-3; D is undetermined. The CDR3 has 15 amino acids. The V gene lost 4 bases and the J gene lost 1 base, with 11 bases spanning the gap. Germline V gives CDR1 SEHNR, CDR2 FQNEAQ (reference sequence). The DNA for the CDR3 is TGTGCCAGCAGCTCCAGTGGGCGATCTGGAAACACCATATATTTT. It codes for CASSSSGRSGNTIYF.

A few counts support this clonotype. The chain couples TRBV6-5 to TRBJ2-1, with 7 nucleotides matching TRBD2. J was trimmed by 12 bases and V by 4 bases; bases with no gene match: 18. Germline CDR1 MNHEY, CDR2 SVGAGI. CDR3 length: 16 residues. The CDR3 DNA reads as TGTGCCAGCAGTTTAACTAGCGCCACCAGGTTCGCTGCGCAGTTCTTC. It encodes CASSLTSATRFAAQFF.

This clonotype was detected many times. The chain has TRBV5-1 and TRBJ2-5; TRBD2 aligns across 11 bases. V lost 5 bases, J lost 6 bases, and 6 bases stayed unmatched. Per the germline V gene, CDR1 is SGHRS and CDR2 is YFSETQ. There are 14 residues in the CDR3. CDR3 bases: TGCGCCAGCAGGACCGGACTAGCGGGCCAGACCCAGTACTTC. Translating gives CASRTGLAGQTQYF.

V usage is TRBV5-1 and J usage is TRBJ2-7, with D possibly matching TRBD2 (5 bases). The CDR3 is 15 amino acids. In germline, CDR1 is SGHRS, CDR2 YFSETQ. V dropped 1 base and J dropped 0 bases, with 11 bases sitting between them. CDR3 in amino acids: CASSLFWESSYEQYF. The CDR3 bases are TGCGCCAGCAGCTTGTTTTGGGAGAGCTCCTACGAGCAGTACTTC.

The genes are TRBV4-3 and TRBJ2-1; 8 bases are shared with TRBD2. V trimming: 8 bases; J trimming: 2 bases; junction bases outside the gene matches: 8. This CDR3 contains 15 residues. CDR1 is LGHNA, CDR2 YSLEER, per germline. In nucleotides, the CDR3 is TGCGCCAGCTCTCATTGGCGGGGGGCCTACAATGAGCAGTTCTTC. Its protein is CASSHWRGAYNEQFF.

This clonotype was counted between two and nine times. The gene calls are TRBV10-3 and TRBJ2-1; 7 bases map to TRBD2. The CDR3 contains 15 residues. Per germline, CDR1 ENHRY and CDR2 SYGVKD. J was trimmed by 0 bases and V by 8 bases; bases with no gene match: 7. CDR3 in DNA: TGTGCCATCCGCGGGGGAGAAAGCTCCTACAATGAGCAGTTCTTC. Translation gives CAIRGGESSYNEQFF.

This clonotype was counted between two and nine times. This chain uses TRBV6-5 with TRBJ1-3; D gene uncertain. Per the germline V gene, CDR1 is MNHEY and CDR2 is SVGAGI. With 2 bases removed from V and 4 bases from J, the gap between germline ends came to 9 bases. This CDR3 contains 14 residues. The CDR3 DNA reads as TGTGCCAGCAGTTACGGGAGGCTCGGAAACACCATATATTTT. It translates to CASSYGRLGNTIYF.

This clonotype occurred a few times. The chain uses TRBV5-1 and TRBJ1-4, with D possibly being TRBD1 (5 bases). V was clipped by 2 bases and J by 2 bases, with 10 bases between them. Germline assignment: CDR1 SGHRS and CDR2 YFSETQ. The length of the CDR3 is 15 residues. CDR3: CASSFGGHTNEKLFF. CDR3 DNA: TGCGCCAGCAGCTTTGGTGGACACACTAATGAAAAACTGTTTTTT.

The chain recombines TRBV5-4 with TRBJ2-7; 10 bases map to TRBD1. The ends lost 3 bases at V and 3 bases at J; junction bases unmatched: 9. CDR3 length: 16 residues. Germline V gives CDR1 SGHNT, CDR2 YYREEE (reference sequence). The CDR3 DNA is TGTGCCAGCAGCTCGGGGACAGGGGATCGAGGCTACGAGCAGTACTTC. As protein: CASSSGTGDRGYEQYF.

The chain combines TRBV19 with TRBJ2-7, with D perhaps matching TRBD1 (6 bases). The CDR3 extends over 15 amino acids. The V gene lost 1 base and the J gene lost 6 bases, with 16 bases spanning the gap. The V gene's germline CDR1 is LNHDA and CDR2 SQIVND (reference sequence). The CDR3 is CASSIGQGTPGEQYF. The CDR3 region has the DNA TGTGCCAGTAGTATAGGGCAGGGGACGCCGGGCGAGCAGTACTTC.

The chain combines TRBV4-1 with TRBJ2-3; tentatively, D is TRBD1 or TRBD2 (6 bases each). V was trimmed by 0 bases and J by 2 bases, leaving 9 bases between them. This CDR3 is 15 amino acids long. Germline V CDR1 and CDR2: MGHRA, YSYEKL. This CDR3 reads CASSQDPGATDTQYF. The CDR3 DNA follows: TGCGCCAGCAGCCAAGATCCGGGGGCCACAGATACGCAGTATTTT.

CDR3: CSVEDTVETQYF. The CDR3 DNA is TGCAGCGTTGAGGATACGGTAGAGACCCAGTACTTC. This chain connects TRBV29-1 to TRBJ2-5; no definite D call. Germline values: CDR1 SQVTM, CDR2 ANQGSEA. The V gene lost 3 bases and the J gene lost 4 bases, with 9 bases spanning the gap. The CDR3 extends over 12 amino acids.

This clonotype has just a few counts. The CDR3 loop is CSVEEGGSGNTGELFF. The CDR3 nucleotides are TGCAGCGTTGAAGAAGGGGGTAGCGGCAACACCGGGGAGCTGTTTTTT. J is TRBJ2-2 and V is TRBV29-1, with D possibly called TRBD1 or TRBD2 (6 bases each). The germline gives CDR1 SQVTM, CDR2 ANQGSEA. There are 16 residues in the CDR3. Trimming took off 0 bases at V and 2 bases at J, with 13 bases between the two ends.

The CDR3, as DNA: TGTGCCAGCAGCCCGAACCTCCCCAGCACAGATACGCAGTATTTT. Encoded protein: CASSPNLPSTDTQYF. This chain joins TRBV9 and TRBJ2-3; unclear D gene. V was cut by 4 bases and J by 0 bases, with 12 bases left in between. The germline CDR1 and CDR2 sequences are SGDLS and YYNGEE. The CDR3 is made up of 15 amino acids.

This clonotype was counted ten times or more. The chain links TRBV24-1 to TRBJ2-1; 8 nucleotides line up with TRBD1. The V and J ends lost 4 bases and 1 base, in that order; junction bases with no gene match: 11. The CDR3 consists of 18 residues. Germline V gene lookup returns CDR1 KGHDR and CDR2 SFDVKD. As DNA, the CDR3 is TGTGCCACCAGTGAGCACCGGACAGGGTCGTCGTCCTACAATGAGCAGTTCTTC. Amino acid sequence: CATSEHRTGSSSYNEQFF.

The table lists this clonotype with a few counts. J is TRBJ2-7 and V is TRBV28; a weak D match, TRBD1 (6 bases). The germline gives CDR1 MDHEN, CDR2 SYDVKM. CDR3 length: 15 amino acids. The germline V and J ends were trimmed by 9 bases and 2 bases, with 20 bases remaining between them. The CDR3 region has the DNA TGTGCCAGTACCCCGGGACATGCAAACACCTACGAGCAGTACGTC. Translated: CASTPGHANTYEQYV.